This TCR beta chain was identified during a study of vaccination effects on CD4 cells after COVID-19. General study points: Whether induced by infection or by vaccine, clones showed marked clonal contraction late after vaccination. Early timepoints after infection were absent, and convalescent patients were few in the study.

This clone was detected only once. No antigen is known for it. Produced via immunoSEQ multiplex PCR; TCRdb's table is partial and in-frame only. The sample records about 74,000 clones, roughly three quarters being singletons. CD4+ T cells were isolated after about nine days of culture. Days 3 and 7 were when half the medium was replaced with IL-2 medium. This CDR3 region has 16 residues. Germline CDR1 and CDR2: SGHRS and YFSETQ. The germline V and J ends were trimmed by 6 bases and 7 bases, with 22 bases remaining between them. The sequence derives from a human donor who received a COVID-19 vaccine. Sequenced material: CD4+ T cells from PBMCs cultured without peptide, taken before COVID-19 vaccination. J is TRBJ2-2 and V is TRBV5-1, with D possibly TRBD1 on 7 matching bases. The CDR3 nucleotides read TGCGCCAGCAAGCTTGTCATTCAGGGGGGTGTCGGGGAGCTGTTTTTT. It is translated as CASKLVIQGGVGELFF.